The rows below give T cell receptor beta chains drawn from one sample of a study of graft-versus-host responses after intestinal transplantation. Their antigen targets remain unknown. Sequencing was performed with immunoSEQ multiplex PCR; in TCRdb, only in-frame clones are kept and a portion is missing. Among about 26,000 clones listed, 82% were seen once. Sequencing was performed on unstimulated CD4+ T cells sorted from spleen or lymph node cells, taken before intestinal transplant. The origin of the receptors is a human donor who received an intestinal transplant. The CDR3 runs from the conserved cysteine through the conserved F or W. Fields, in order: J gene, V gene, D gene, clone size, CDR3 protein, CDR3 DNA. D genes are given only for firm matches. Only part of the rows carry a size: once, few, many, or a class if the clone is expanded.

J gene: TRBJ1-1
V gene: TRBV11-2
D gene: TRBD1
clone size: -
CDR3 protein: CASSLAGGEAFF
CDR3 DNA: TGTGCCAGCAGCTTAGCAGGGGGTGAAGCTTTCTTT

J gene: TRBJ2-5
V gene: TRBV7-7
D gene: -
clone size: -
CDR3 protein: CASGITGRAETQYF
CDR3 DNA: TGTGCCAGCGGAATAACAGGGCGCGCAGAGACCCAGTACTTC

J gene: TRBJ1-6
V gene: TRBV9
D gene: -
clone size: -
CDR3 protein: CASSVGPRPVIGSPLHF
CDR3 DNA: TGTGCCAGCAGCGTAGGCCCCAGGCCGGTAATTGGTTCACCCCTCCACTTT

J gene: TRBJ2-1
V gene: TRBV10-1
D gene: TRBD2
clone size: -
CDR3 protein: CASSESVGAGGNNEQFF
CDR3 DNA: TGCGCCAGCAGTGAGTCTGTTGGAGCGGGGGGAAACAATGAGCAGTTCTTC

J gene: TRBJ1-1
V gene: TRBV6-5
D gene: -
clone size: -
CDR3 protein: CASSYTSQTEAFF
CDR3 DNA: TGTGCCAGCAGTTACACCTCCCAGACAGAAGCTTTCTTT

J gene: TRBJ2-7
V gene: TRBV6-5
D gene: TRBD2
clone size: few
CDR3 protein: CASSYQFQRGVYEQYF
CDR3 DNA: TGTGCCAGCAGTTACCAATTCCAGCGGGGGGTCTACGAGCAGTACTTC

J gene: TRBJ2-3
V gene: TRBV28
D gene: -
clone size: -
CDR3 protein: CAGQRVGGGTQYF
CDR3 DNA: TGTGCCGGCCAGCGGGTGGGAGGCGGTACGCAGTATTTT

J gene: TRBJ2-3
V gene: TRBV9
D gene: -
clone size: -
CDR3 protein: CASSVAGSDTQYF
CDR3 DNA: TGTGCCAGCAGCGTAGCGGGTTCTGATACGCAGTATTTT

J gene: TRBJ1-4
V gene: TRBV18
D gene: -
clone size: -
CDR3 protein: CASSPRRTIEKLFF
CDR3 DNA: TGTGCCAGCTCACCCCGCCGGACTATCGAAAAACTGTTTTTT

J gene: TRBJ2-3
V gene: TRBV29-1
D gene: TRBD2
clone size: once
CDR3 protein: CSVSRGTSQGGGDTQYF
CDR3 DNA: TGCAGCGTTTCTCGGGGGACTAGCCAAGGGGGTGGAGATACGCAGTATTTT

J gene: TRBJ1-2
V gene: TRBV6-1
D gene: -
clone size: -
CDR3 protein: CASSEEGDDGYTF
CDR3 DNA: TGTGCCAGCAGTGAAGAGGGGGACGATGGCTACACCTTC

J gene: TRBJ1-1
V gene: TRBV6-1
D gene: TRBD1
clone size: -
CDR3 protein: CASSQPDRVRAFF
CDR3 DNA: TGTGCCAGCAGCCAGCCGGACAGGGTTAGAGCTTTCTTT

J gene: TRBJ2-1
V gene: TRBV12-5
D gene: TRBD2
clone size: -
CDR3 protein: CASGLALGLAGGRTNEQFF
CDR3 DNA: TGTGCTAGTGGTTTGGCACTGGGACTAGCGGGAGGGAGAACGAATGAGCAGTTCTTC

J gene: TRBJ2-5
V gene: TRBV5-6
D gene: -
clone size: -
CDR3 protein: CASSHRDQETQYF
CDR3 DNA: TGTGCCAGCAGTCACAGGGACCAAGAGACCCAGTACTTC

J gene: TRBJ1-1
V gene: TRBV7-3
D gene: -
clone size: once
CDR3 protein: CASSARQGVAEAFF
CDR3 DNA: TGTGCCAGCAGCGCCCGGCAGGGTGTGGCTGAAGCTTTCTTT

J gene: TRBJ2-7
V gene: TRBV25-1
D gene: TRBD1
clone size: -
CDR3 protein: CASSKDRGGAYEQYF
CDR3 DNA: TGTGCCAGCAGTAAGGACAGGGGGGGCGCCTACGAGCAGTACTTC

J gene: TRBJ2-7
V gene: TRBV6-5
D gene: TRBD2
clone size: -
CDR3 protein: CASSYSGASYEQYF
CDR3 DNA: TGTGCCAGCAGTTATAGCGGGGCCTCCTACGAGCAGTACTTC

J gene: TRBJ1-2
V gene: TRBV25-1
D gene: TRBD1
clone size: -
CDR3 protein: CASRGQANYGYTF
CDR3 DNA: TGTGCCAGCAGGGGACAGGCGAACTATGGCTACACCTTC

J gene: TRBJ2-1
V gene: TRBV6-1
D gene: -
clone size: -
CDR3 protein: CASSETSYNEQFF
CDR3 DNA: TGTGCCAGCAGTGAGACTAGTTACAATGAGCAGTTCTTC

J gene: TRBJ2-5
V gene: TRBV4-1
D gene: -
clone size: -
CDR3 protein: CASSQDPTAAGSKRETQYF
CDR3 DNA: TGCGCCAGCAGCCAAGACCCCACAGCAGCAGGTTCCAAGCGGGAGACCCAGTACTTC

J gene: TRBJ2-7
V gene: TRBV30
D gene: TRBD1
clone size: -
CDR3 protein: CAWSRDRDYEQYF
CDR3 DNA: TGTGCCTGGTCCCGGGACAGAGACTACGAGCAGTACTTC

J gene: TRBJ2-1
V gene: TRBV10-1
D gene: -
clone size: few
CDR3 protein: CASSRTPNEQFF
CDR3 DNA: TGCGCCAGCAGCCGGACACCAAATGAGCAGTTCTTC

J gene: TRBJ2-3
V gene: TRBV9
D gene: -
clone size: once
CDR3 protein: CASGVAPDSTDTQYF
CDR3 DNA: TGTGCCAGCGGCGTAGCCCCGGACAGCACAGATACGCAGTATTTT

J gene: TRBJ2-1
V gene: TRBV7-6
D gene: TRBD2
clone size: -
CDR3 protein: CASRAGLAGPNEQFF
CDR3 DNA: TGTGCCAGCAGGGCGGGACTAGCGGGGCCAAATGAGCAGTTCTTC

J gene: TRBJ2-6
V gene: TRBV6-5
D gene: -
clone size: -
CDR3 protein: CASRGPGANVLTF
CDR3 DNA: TGTGCCAGCCGGGGGCCAGGGGCCAACGTCCTGACTTTC

J gene: TRBJ1-5
V gene: TRBV4-2
D gene: -
clone size: -
CDR3 protein: CASSQDKGGAARQPQHF
CDR3 DNA: TGTGCCAGCAGCCAAGATAAAGGGGGGGCCGCTCGTCAGCCCCAGCATTTT

J gene: TRBJ1-1
V gene: TRBV4-2
D gene: -
clone size: -
CDR3 protein: CASSQVTGGNTEAFF
CDR3 DNA: TGTGCCAGCAGCCAAGTGACCGGGGGGAACACTGAAGCTTTCTTT

J gene: TRBJ2-3
V gene: TRBV9
D gene: TRBD2
clone size: once
CDR3 protein: CASSVTSGTDTQYF
CDR3 DNA: TGTGCCAGCAGCGTGACTAGCGGCACAGATACGCAGTATTTT

J gene: TRBJ2-1
V gene: TRBV7-9
D gene: TRBD2
clone size: -
CDR3 protein: CASSLSGGGRWPKDEQFF
CDR3 DNA: TGTGCCAGCAGCTTATCGGGGGGCGGGAGGTGGCCTAAGGATGAGCAGTTCTTC

J gene: TRBJ1-6
V gene: TRBV6-5
D gene: TRBD1
clone size: -
CDR3 protein: CASSYFGQVGGSPLHF
CDR3 DNA: TGTGCCAGCAGTTACTTCGGACAGGTCGGAGGTTCACCCCTCCACTTT

J gene: TRBJ1-2
V gene: TRBV27
D gene: -
clone size: -
CDR3 protein: CASSPQSGDYGYTF
CDR3 DNA: TGTGCCAGCAGTCCCCAGTCAGGGGACTATGGCTACACCTTC

J gene: TRBJ1-5
V gene: TRBV19
D gene: -
clone size: -
CDR3 protein: CASSIQYSNQPQHF
CDR3 DNA: TGTGCCAGTAGTATACAGTATAGCAATCAGCCCCAGCATTTT

J gene: TRBJ2-5
V gene: TRBV5-1
D gene: -
clone size: -
CDR3 protein: CASSFFVVQETQYF
CDR3 DNA: TGCGCCAGCAGCTTTTTTGTCGTCCAAGAGACCCAGTACTTC

J gene: TRBJ2-5
V gene: TRBV18
D gene: TRBD1
clone size: -
CDR3 protein: CASSRTGGGETQYF
CDR3 DNA: TGTGCCAGCTCACGGACAGGGGGCGGAGAGACCCAGTACTTC

J gene: TRBJ1-6
V gene: TRBV25-1
D gene: -
clone size: few
CDR3 protein: CASSGARELYNSPLHF
CDR3 DNA: TGTGCCAGCAGTGGGGCCCGGGAGCTCTATAATTCACCCCTCCACTTT

J gene: TRBJ1-5
V gene: TRBV28
D gene: -
clone size: -
CDR3 protein: CASSFSGNQPQHF
CDR3 DNA: TGTGCCAGCAGTTTTAGTGGCAATCAGCCCCAGCATTTT

J gene: TRBJ2-7
V gene: TRBV4-1
D gene: -
clone size: -
CDR3 protein: CASSQESEQYF
CDR3 DNA: TGCGCCAGCAGCCAAGAGTCCGAGCAGTACTTC

J gene: TRBJ1-4
V gene: TRBV15
D gene: -
clone size: few
CDR3 protein: CATSRDGAVGEKLFF
CDR3 DNA: TGTGCCACCAGCAGAGATGGGGCAGTTGGTGAAAAACTGTTTTTT

J gene: TRBJ2-2
V gene: TRBV4-2
D gene: TRBD2
clone size: -
CDR3 protein: CASSQDAGGPNTGELFF
CDR3 DNA: TGTGCCAGCAGCCAAGATGCGGGAGGGCCCAACACCGGGGAGCTGTTTTTT

J gene: TRBJ2-7
V gene: TRBV7-2
D gene: TRBD2
clone size: -
CDR3 protein: CASSLGLAGVYEQYF
CDR3 DNA: TGTGCCAGCAGCTTAGGACTAGCGGGAGTCTACGAGCAGTACTTC

J gene: TRBJ2-1
V gene: TRBV25-1
D gene: TRBD2
clone size: -
CDR3 protein: CASSPGAGFGEQFF
CDR3 DNA: TGTGCCAGCAGTCCAGGAGCGGGGTTTGGTGAGCAGTTCTTC

J gene: TRBJ1-2
V gene: TRBV9
D gene: -
clone size: -
CDR3 protein: CASSVQGSNYGYTF
CDR3 DNA: TGTGCCAGCAGCGTACAGGGGAGTAACTATGGCTACACCTTC

J gene: TRBJ1-1
V gene: TRBV6-5
D gene: TRBD1
clone size: few
CDR3 protein: CASRRRGEYTEAFF
CDR3 DNA: TGTGCCAGCAGACGCAGGGGGGAATACACTGAAGCTTTCTTT

J gene: TRBJ1-4
V gene: TRBV6-5
D gene: -
clone size: -
CDR3 protein: CASRNSRDNEKLFF
CDR3 DNA: TGTGCCAGCAGAAACTCCAGGGATAATGAAAAACTGTTTTTT

J gene: TRBJ2-7
V gene: TRBV2
D gene: TRBD2
clone size: -
CDR3 protein: CASSEEPGLAGGWYEQYF
CDR3 DNA: TGTGCCAGCAGTGAAGAGCCGGGACTAGCGGGAGGGTGGTACGAGCAGTACTTC

J gene: TRBJ2-7
V gene: TRBV7-9
D gene: -
clone size: -
CDR3 protein: CASSKTGEEYF
CDR3 DNA: TGTGCCAGCAGCAAAACAGGCGAGGAGTACTTC

J gene: TRBJ1-5
V gene: TRBV2
D gene: TRBD1
clone size: once
CDR3 protein: CASGWTGIGNQPQHF
CDR3 DNA: TGTGCCAGCGGCTGGACAGGGATCGGCAATCAGCCCCAGCATTTT

J gene: TRBJ1-2
V gene: TRBV6-1
D gene: -
clone size: -
CDR3 protein: CASSEVGTKGYGYTF
CDR3 DNA: TGTGCCAGCAGTGAAGTGGGGACAAAGGGCTATGGCTACACCTTC

J gene: TRBJ2-1
V gene: TRBV2
D gene: TRBD2
clone size: -
CDR3 protein: CASKIAGGTNEQFF
CDR3 DNA: TGTGCCAGCAAAATAGCGGGGGGTACGAATGAGCAGTTCTTC

J gene: TRBJ2-4
V gene: TRBV10-2
D gene: TRBD2
clone size: -
CDR3 protein: CASSLLAGGPGAF
CDR3 DNA: TGCGCCAGCAGTTTATTAGCGGGAGGGCCGGGGGCCTTC

J gene: TRBJ1-1
V gene: TRBV4-1
D gene: -
clone size: -
CDR3 protein: CASSPAGQLNTEAFF
CDR3 DNA: TGCGCCAGCAGCCCTGCAGGACAGCTGAACACTGAAGCTTTCTTT

J gene: TRBJ2-3
V gene: TRBV5-1
D gene: -
clone size: -
CDR3 protein: CASSSYTTDTQYF
CDR3 DNA: TGCGCCAGCAGCTCCTACACCACAGATACGCAGTATTTT

J gene: TRBJ2-7
V gene: TRBV11-1
D gene: -
clone size: -
CDR3 protein: CASSLEISYEQYF
CDR3 DNA: TGTGCCAGCAGCTTGGAGATCTCCTACGAGCAGTACTTC

J gene: TRBJ2-3
V gene: TRBV11-2
D gene: -
clone size: -
CDR3 protein: CASKPSWGLRTDTQYF
CDR3 DNA: TGTGCCAGCAAACCCTCCTGGGGGTTGCGCACAGATACGCAGTATTTT

J gene: TRBJ2-1
V gene: TRBV4-2
D gene: TRBD2
clone size: -
CDR3 protein: CASSPGGGPWSYNEQFF
CDR3 DNA: TGTGCCAGCAGCCCTGGGGGAGGGCCTTGGTCCTACAATGAGCAGTTCTTC

J gene: TRBJ2-1
V gene: TRBV4-2
D gene: TRBD2
clone size: -
CDR3 protein: CASRITSGGSYNEQFF
CDR3 DNA: TGTGCCAGCAGGATAACTAGCGGGGGCTCCTACAATGAGCAGTTCTTC

J gene: TRBJ1-2
V gene: TRBV28
D gene: -
clone size: -
CDR3 protein: CTSKIPQGARDYGYTF
CDR3 DNA: TGTACCAGCAAAATACCTCAGGGAGCGCGGGACTATGGCTACACCTTC